Below, one T cell receptor (beta chain) is given with its context. As yet, its antigen is unknown. This entry belongs to a study of shared clonotypes between healthy human individuals. V was pared by 4 bases and J by 6 bases, with 7 bases between. From germline, CDR1 is SQVTM and CDR2 ANQGSEA. The CDR3 has 11 amino acids. The study's findings and limits: Clonotype sharing among the donors was expected to vary with sequencing depth. Richness estimates generally favored naive over memory subsets.

Assay: immunoSEQ multiplex PCR; the TCRdb copy retains only in-frame clones and omits some. The sample includes some 2,400,000 clones, approximately 96% seen only once; the top ten take 0.13%. The specimen sequenced was naive CD4+ T cells sorted from blood. Subset in this sample: CD45RA+ positively selected. The receptor was isolated from a man aged 18 to 29 in good health. The rearrangement links TRBV29-1 to TRBJ1-3, with no clear D. The CDR3 is CSVADANTIYF. CDR3 nucleotides: TGCAGCGTTGCCGATGCAAACACCATATATTTT.